The table lists the clone carrying this TCR beta chain with a count of one. In the original workflow: By means of reference gene primer amplification, nucleated cell counts were estimated. Profiled with immunoSEQ multiplex PCR; TCRdb holds only in-frame clones, not every one. The V and J calls and the clone size are those of that table, but D and trimming were determined from the DNA. The data contain 250,000 to 350,000 clones, about 90% of them singletons. The V end was cut by 0 bases, the J end by 4 bases, with 5 bases between. From germline, CDR1 is MRHNA and CDR2 SNTAGT. The CDR3 has 13 residues. Seattle patients were enrolled while actively infected and followed longitudinally. This entry comes from a study of blood T cell repertoires in COVID-19. Turning to the study itself: The United States, Italy and Spain supplied acute and convalescent COVID-19 samples. The analysed material was cDNA or gDNA that came from T cells, B-cell-depleted T cells, or PBMCs.

The rearrangement joins TRBV6-4 to TRBJ2-3; D remains unclear. This TCR derives from a woman in her forties or fifties with COVID-19, enrolled during active disease. Specimen: peripheral blood. The CDR3 DNA follows: TGTGCCAGCAGTGACTCCCCGGCAGATACGCAGTATTTT. Its protein product is CASSDSPADTQYF.